Below are 6 T cell receptor beta chains sequenced from a single sample in a study of T-cell memory formation after mild COVID-19. TCRdb reprocessed the 5' RACE reads via MiXCR and lists one record per CDR3 protein. This sample carries about 110,000 distinct CDR3 sequences, around 11% of them seen once, and the ten largest clones take 25% to 35%. The sample was PBMCs or a T cell subset sorted from them (not recorded which). The origin of the receptors is an adult woman who had mild COVID-19 (a few samples of this study predate the infection). Cell type and time point are not known.

In its sample, this clonotype was seen a few times. The chain uses TRBV7-9 and TRBJ1-5, with D possibly matching TRBD1 (5 bases). CDR3 length: 12 amino acids. The V gene lost 1 base and the J gene lost 11 bases, with 9 bases spanning the gap. In germline, CDR1 is SEHNR, CDR2 FQNEAQ (reference sequence). The CDR3 sequence: CASSLGGGAQHF. The CDR3 nucleotides read TGTGCCAGCAGCTTAGGGGGGGGAGCCCAGCATTTT.

This clonotype was detected a few times. The V gene is TRBV7-9, the J gene TRBJ1-4; 8 bases line up with TRBD1. There are 14 residues in the CDR3. Trimming took 5 bases from V and 6 from J; bases not matched to a gene: 5. From germline, CDR1 is SEHNR and CDR2 FQNEAQ (reference sequence). CDR3 in amino acids: CASSATGADEKLFF. CDR3 DNA: TGTGCCAGCAGCGCGACAGGGGCGGATGAAAAACTGTTTTTT.

This sequence joins TRBV20-1 and TRBJ2-7; 10 positions match TRBD2. The CDR3 loop spans 14 amino acids. J lost 5 bases, V lost 3 bases, and 7 bases had no gene match. In germline, CDR1 is DFQATT, CDR2 SNEGSKA (reference sequence). The DNA for the CDR3 is TGCAGTGCTAGGGCTAGCGGGAGATTCGACGAGCAGTACTTC. It translates to CSARASGRFDEQYF.

This clonotype was counted at least ten times. V usage is TRBV4-3 and J usage is TRBJ2-1; 8 positions agree with TRBD1. CDR1 is LGHNA, CDR2 YSLEER, per germline. This CDR3 region has 19 residues. The V and J ends lost 3 bases and 2 bases, in that order; junction bases with no gene match: 15. CDR3 in amino acids: CASSQGTGQLAPAYNEQFF. DNA for the CDR3: TGCGCCAGCAGCCAGGGGACAGGTCAACTAGCCCCGGCCTACAATGAGCAGTTCTTC.

Only a few counts were recorded for this clonotype. V usage is TRBV10-3 and J usage is TRBJ2-1; no clear D gene. Trimming shortened V by 2 bases and J by 4 bases, and 9 bases separated the two germline ends. The germline CDR1 and CDR2 sequences are ENHRY and SYGVKD. This CDR3 comprises 14 residues. Here the CDR3 DNA reads TGTGCCATCAGTGAGAGAGAGAAGTACAATGAGCAGTTCTTC. It translates to CAISEREKYNEQFF.

The rearrangement uses TRBV27 and TRBJ2-5; TRBD2 agrees at 10 bases. J lost 4 bases, V lost 2 bases, and 7 bases had no gene match. The CDR3 length is 16 residues. The V gene's germline CDR1 is MNHEY and CDR2 SMNVEV (reference sequence). The DNA of the CDR3 is TGTGCCAGCAGTTTACAGCGGGGGGGCCTACGAGAGACCCAGTACTTC. Its protein is CASSLQRGGLRETQYF.